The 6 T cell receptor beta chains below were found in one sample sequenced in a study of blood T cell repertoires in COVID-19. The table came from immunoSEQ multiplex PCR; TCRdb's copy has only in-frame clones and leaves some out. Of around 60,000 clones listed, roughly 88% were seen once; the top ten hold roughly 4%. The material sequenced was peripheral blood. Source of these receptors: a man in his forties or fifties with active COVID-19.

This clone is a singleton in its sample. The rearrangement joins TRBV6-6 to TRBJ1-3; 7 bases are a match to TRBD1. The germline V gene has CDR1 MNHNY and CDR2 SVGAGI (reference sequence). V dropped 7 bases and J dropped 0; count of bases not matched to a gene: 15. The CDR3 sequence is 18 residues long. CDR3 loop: CASTRSGTAIFSGNTIYF. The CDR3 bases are TGTGCCAGCACTCGATCCGGGACAGCAATCTTCTCTGGAAACACCATATATTTT.

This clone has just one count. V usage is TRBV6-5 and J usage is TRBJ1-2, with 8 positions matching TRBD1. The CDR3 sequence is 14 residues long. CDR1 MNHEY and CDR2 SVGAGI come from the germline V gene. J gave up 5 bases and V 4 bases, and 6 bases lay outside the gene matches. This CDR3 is CASSFTTGGYGYTF. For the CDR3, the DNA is TGTGCCAGCAGTTTTACTACAGGGGGTTATGGCTACACCTTC.

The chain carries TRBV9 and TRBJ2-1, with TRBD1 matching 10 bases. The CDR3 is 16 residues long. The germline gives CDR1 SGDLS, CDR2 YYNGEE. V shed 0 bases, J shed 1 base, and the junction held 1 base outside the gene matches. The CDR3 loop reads CASSVGDRGSYNEQFF. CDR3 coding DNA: TGTGCCAGCAGCGTAGGGGACAGGGGTTCCTACAATGAGCAGTTCTTC.

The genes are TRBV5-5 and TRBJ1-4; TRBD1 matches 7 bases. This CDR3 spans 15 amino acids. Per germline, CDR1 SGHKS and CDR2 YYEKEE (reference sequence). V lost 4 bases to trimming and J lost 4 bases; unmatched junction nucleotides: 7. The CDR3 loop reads CASSRTGQLNEKLFF. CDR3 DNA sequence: TGTGCCAGCAGCCGGACGGGACAGCTTAATGAAAAACTGTTTTTT.

This CDR3 is CATSLGGRSYNEQFF. CDR3 nucleotide sequence: TGTGCCACCAGCCTTGGGGGCCGCTCCTACAATGAGCAGTTCTTC. This sequence joins TRBV15 and TRBJ2-1; D may be TRBD1 (6 bases). This CDR3 contains 15 residues. Per germline, CDR1 LNHNV and CDR2 YYDKDF (reference sequence). V was trimmed by 5 bases and J by 0 bases, leaving 11 bases between them.

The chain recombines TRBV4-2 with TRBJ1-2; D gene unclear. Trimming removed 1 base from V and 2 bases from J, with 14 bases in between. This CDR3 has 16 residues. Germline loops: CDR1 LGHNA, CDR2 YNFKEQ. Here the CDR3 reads CASSQVAGKMNYGYTF. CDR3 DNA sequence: TGTGCCAGCAGCCAAGTCGCGGGGAAAATGAACTATGGCTACACCTTC.